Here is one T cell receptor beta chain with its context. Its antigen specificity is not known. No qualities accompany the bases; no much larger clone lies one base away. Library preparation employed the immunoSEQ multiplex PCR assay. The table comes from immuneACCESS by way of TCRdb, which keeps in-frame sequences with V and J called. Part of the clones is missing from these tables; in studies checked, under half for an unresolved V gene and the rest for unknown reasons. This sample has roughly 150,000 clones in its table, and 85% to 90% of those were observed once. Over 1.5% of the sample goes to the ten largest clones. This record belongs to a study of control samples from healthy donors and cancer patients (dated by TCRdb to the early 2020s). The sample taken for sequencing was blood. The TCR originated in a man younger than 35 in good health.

The DNA sequence follows: TGTGCCTGGAGCCTGGGGCCTTCGAACACTGAAGCTTTCTTT. Translation gives CAWSLGPSNTEAFF. The chain links TRBV30 with TRBJ1-1; the best D guess is TRBD1, with 5 bases matching. At the junction V is shortened by 3 bases and J by 1 base, with 12 bases in between. The CDR3 sequence holds 14 residues, the cysteine and phenylalanine included. Just the 42-base CDR3 DNA is kept, in frame starting at base 1. The germline V gene (reference sequence) gives CDR1 as GTSNPN and CDR2 as SVGIG. The full variable domain, completed from the reference TRBV30 and TRBJ1-1 proteins outside the CDR3, reads SQTIHQWPATLVQPVGSPLSLECTVEGTSNPNLYWYRQAAGRGLQLLFYSVGIGQISSEVPQNLSASRPQDRQFILSSKKLLLSDSGFYLCAWSLGPSNTEAFFGQGTRLTVV.